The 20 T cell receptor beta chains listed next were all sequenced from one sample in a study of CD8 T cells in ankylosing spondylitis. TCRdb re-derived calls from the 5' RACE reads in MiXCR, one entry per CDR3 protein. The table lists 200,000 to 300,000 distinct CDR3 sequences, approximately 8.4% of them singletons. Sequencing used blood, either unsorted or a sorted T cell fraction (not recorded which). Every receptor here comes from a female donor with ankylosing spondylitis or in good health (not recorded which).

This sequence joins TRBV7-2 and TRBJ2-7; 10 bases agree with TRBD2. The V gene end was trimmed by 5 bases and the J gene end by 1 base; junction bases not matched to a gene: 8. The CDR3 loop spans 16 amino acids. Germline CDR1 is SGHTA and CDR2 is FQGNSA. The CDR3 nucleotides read TGTGCCAGCAGCCCCAGTAGCGGGAGGAGGTCCTACGAGCAGTACTTC. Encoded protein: CASSPSSGRRSYEQYF.

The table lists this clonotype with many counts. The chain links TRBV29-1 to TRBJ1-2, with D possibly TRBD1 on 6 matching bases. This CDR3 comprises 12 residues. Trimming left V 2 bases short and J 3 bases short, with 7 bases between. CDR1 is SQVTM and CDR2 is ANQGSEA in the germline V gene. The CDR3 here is CSVEKGDYGYTF. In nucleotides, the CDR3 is TGCAGCGTTGAAAAGGGGGACTATGGCTACACCTTC.

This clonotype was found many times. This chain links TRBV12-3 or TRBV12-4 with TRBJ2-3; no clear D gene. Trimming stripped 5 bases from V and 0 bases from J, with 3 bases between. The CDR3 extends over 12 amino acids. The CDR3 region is CASSTSTDTQYF. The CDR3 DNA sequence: TGTGCCAGCAGTACTAGCACAGATACGCAGTATTTT.

The CDR3 bases are TGTGCCAGCAGTTACTATTCCCTTACTAGCGGGAGGGGAGAGACCCAGTACTTC. Translated: CASSYYSLTSGRGETQYF. This chain uses TRBV6-5 with TRBJ2-5, with 13 bases aligning to TRBD2. Germline CDR1 and CDR2: MNHEY and SVGAGI. The CDR3 totals 18 residues. The J segment lost 4 bases and the V segment lost 1 base, leaving 9 bases of the junction unmatched.

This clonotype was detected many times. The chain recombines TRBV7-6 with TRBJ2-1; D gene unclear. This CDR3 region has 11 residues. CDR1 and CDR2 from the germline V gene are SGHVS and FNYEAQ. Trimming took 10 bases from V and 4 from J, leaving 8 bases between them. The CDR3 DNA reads TGTGCCACACGAGATTACAATGAGCAGTTCTTC. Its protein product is CATRDYNEQFF. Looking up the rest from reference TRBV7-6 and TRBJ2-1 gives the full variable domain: GAGVSQSPRYKVTKRGQDVALRCDPISGHVSLYWYRQALGQGPEFLTYFNYEAQQDKSGLPNDRFSAERPEGSISTLTIQRTEQRDSAMYRCATRDYNEQFFGPGTRLTVL.

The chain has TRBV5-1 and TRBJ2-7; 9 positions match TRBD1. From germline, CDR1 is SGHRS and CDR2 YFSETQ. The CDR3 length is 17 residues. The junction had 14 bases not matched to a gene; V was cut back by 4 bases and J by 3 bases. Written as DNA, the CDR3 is TGCGCCAGCAGCCCGACAGGGGGAAGTGGCGGGAGCTACGAGCAGTACTTC. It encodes CASSPTGGSGGSYEQYF.

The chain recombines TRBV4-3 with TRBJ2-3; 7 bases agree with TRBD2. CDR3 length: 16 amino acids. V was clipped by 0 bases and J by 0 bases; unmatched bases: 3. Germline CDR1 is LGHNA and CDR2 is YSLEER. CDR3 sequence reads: CASSQDGRGSTDTQYF. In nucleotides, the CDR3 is TGCGCCAGCAGCCAAGACGGGCGGGGGAGCACAGATACGCAGTATTTT.

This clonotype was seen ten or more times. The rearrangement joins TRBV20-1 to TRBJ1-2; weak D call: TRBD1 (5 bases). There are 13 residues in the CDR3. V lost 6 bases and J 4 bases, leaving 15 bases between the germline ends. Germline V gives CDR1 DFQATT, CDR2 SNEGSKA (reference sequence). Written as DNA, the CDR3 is TGCAGTGCCCAAGACAGTTGGCTCTATGGCTACACCTTC. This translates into CSAQDSWLYGYTF.

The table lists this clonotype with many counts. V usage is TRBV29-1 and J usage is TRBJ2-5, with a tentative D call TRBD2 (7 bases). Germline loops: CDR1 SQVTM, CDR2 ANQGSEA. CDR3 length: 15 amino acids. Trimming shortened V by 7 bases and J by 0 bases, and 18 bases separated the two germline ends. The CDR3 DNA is TGCAGCGCACGACGGGGGGCCACGGACCAAGAGACCCAGTACTTC. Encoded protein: CSARRGATDQETQYF.

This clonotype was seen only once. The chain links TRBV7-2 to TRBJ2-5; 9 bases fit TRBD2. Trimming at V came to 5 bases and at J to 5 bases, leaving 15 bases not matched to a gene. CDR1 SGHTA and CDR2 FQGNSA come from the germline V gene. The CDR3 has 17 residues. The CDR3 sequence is CASSPGTSRRQWETQYF. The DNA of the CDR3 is TGTGCCAGCAGCCCCGGGACTAGCAGGAGGCAGTGGGAGACCCAGTACTTC.

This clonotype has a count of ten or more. The DNA for the CDR3 is TGTGCCAGCAGCCGTAGCGGGAGTCGGGAGACCCAGTACTTC. As protein: CASSRSGSRETQYF. The gene calls are TRBV7-9 and TRBJ2-5; 9 bases align to TRBD2. Germline CDR1 is SEHNR and CDR2 is FQNEAQ (reference sequence). V was clipped by 5 bases and J by 5 bases; unmatched bases: 6. This CDR3 comprises 14 residues.

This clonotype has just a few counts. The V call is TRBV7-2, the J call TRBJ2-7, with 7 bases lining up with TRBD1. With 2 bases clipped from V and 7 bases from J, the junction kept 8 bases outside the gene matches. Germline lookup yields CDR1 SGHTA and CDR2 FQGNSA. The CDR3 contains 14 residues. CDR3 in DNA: TGTGCCAGCAGCTTAAACAGGGGATTGGAGGAGCAGTACTTC. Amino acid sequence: CASSLNRGLEEQYF.

The CDR3 protein is CASRRDGSSYEQYF. The DNA of the CDR3 is TGTGCCAGCAGGCGGGACGGGAGCTCCTACGAGCAGTACTTC. This rearrangement joins TRBV2 to TRBJ2-7; weak D call: TRBD2 (6 bases). Germline V gene data show CDR1 as SNHLY and CDR2 as FYNNEI. The length of the CDR3 is 14 residues. V gave up 6 bases and J gave up 0 bases, with 12 bases separating them.

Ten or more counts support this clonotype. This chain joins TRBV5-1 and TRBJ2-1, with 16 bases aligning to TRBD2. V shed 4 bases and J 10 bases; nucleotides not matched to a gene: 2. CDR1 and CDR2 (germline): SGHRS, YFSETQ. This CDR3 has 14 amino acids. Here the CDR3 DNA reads TGCGCCAGCAGCGGGGGACTAGCGGGAGGGGAGCAGTTCTTC. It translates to CASSGGLAGGEQFF.

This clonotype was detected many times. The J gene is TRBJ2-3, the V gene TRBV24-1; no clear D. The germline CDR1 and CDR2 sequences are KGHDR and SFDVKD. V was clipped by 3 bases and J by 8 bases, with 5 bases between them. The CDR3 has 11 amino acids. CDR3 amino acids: CATSDLGTQYF. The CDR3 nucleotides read TGTGCCACCAGTGATCTGGGTACGCAGTATTTT.

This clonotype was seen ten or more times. This CDR3 is CSASKRTSGLNEQYF. CDR3 coding DNA: TGCAGTGCTAGTAAAAGGACTAGCGGCCTCAACGAGCAGTACTTC. The chain links TRBV20-1 to TRBJ2-7, with 10 bases identical to TRBD2. This CDR3 contains 15 residues. V gave up 3 bases and J gave up 5 bases; unmatched junction bases: 10. Germline V lookup: CDR1 DFQATT, CDR2 SNEGSKA (reference sequence).

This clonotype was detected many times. The CDR3 nucleotides are TGTGCCAGCAGTCCGGGCTCGGGCGAGCAGTACTTC. Translating gives CASSPGSGEQYF. This chain links TRBV12-3 or TRBV12-4 with TRBJ2-7, with D unresolved. CDR3 length: 12 residues. Deletions cut 5 bases from V and 6 bases from J, with 11 bases between.

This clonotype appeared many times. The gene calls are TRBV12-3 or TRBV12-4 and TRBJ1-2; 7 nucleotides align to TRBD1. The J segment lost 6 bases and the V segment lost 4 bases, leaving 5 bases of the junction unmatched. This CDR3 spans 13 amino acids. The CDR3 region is CASSSGTVNGYTF. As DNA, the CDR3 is TGTGCCAGCAGTTCAGGGACAGTTAATGGCTACACCTTC.

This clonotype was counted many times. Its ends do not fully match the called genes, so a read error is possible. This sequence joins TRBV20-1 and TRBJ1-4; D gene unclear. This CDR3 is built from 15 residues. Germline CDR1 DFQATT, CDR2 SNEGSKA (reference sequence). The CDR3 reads CGAGIERVTNEKLFF. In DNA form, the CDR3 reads TGCGGTGCTGGAATTGAACGGGTGACTAATGAAAAACTGTTTTTT.

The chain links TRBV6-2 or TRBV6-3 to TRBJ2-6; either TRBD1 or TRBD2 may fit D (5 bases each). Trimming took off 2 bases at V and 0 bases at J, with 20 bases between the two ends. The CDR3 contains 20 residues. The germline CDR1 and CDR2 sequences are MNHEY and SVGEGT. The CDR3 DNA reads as TGTGCCAGCAGTTACAGAGGAGAGGGGCCGGAATTCTCTGGGGCCAACGTCCTGACTTTC. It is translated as CASSYRGEGPEFSGANVLTF.